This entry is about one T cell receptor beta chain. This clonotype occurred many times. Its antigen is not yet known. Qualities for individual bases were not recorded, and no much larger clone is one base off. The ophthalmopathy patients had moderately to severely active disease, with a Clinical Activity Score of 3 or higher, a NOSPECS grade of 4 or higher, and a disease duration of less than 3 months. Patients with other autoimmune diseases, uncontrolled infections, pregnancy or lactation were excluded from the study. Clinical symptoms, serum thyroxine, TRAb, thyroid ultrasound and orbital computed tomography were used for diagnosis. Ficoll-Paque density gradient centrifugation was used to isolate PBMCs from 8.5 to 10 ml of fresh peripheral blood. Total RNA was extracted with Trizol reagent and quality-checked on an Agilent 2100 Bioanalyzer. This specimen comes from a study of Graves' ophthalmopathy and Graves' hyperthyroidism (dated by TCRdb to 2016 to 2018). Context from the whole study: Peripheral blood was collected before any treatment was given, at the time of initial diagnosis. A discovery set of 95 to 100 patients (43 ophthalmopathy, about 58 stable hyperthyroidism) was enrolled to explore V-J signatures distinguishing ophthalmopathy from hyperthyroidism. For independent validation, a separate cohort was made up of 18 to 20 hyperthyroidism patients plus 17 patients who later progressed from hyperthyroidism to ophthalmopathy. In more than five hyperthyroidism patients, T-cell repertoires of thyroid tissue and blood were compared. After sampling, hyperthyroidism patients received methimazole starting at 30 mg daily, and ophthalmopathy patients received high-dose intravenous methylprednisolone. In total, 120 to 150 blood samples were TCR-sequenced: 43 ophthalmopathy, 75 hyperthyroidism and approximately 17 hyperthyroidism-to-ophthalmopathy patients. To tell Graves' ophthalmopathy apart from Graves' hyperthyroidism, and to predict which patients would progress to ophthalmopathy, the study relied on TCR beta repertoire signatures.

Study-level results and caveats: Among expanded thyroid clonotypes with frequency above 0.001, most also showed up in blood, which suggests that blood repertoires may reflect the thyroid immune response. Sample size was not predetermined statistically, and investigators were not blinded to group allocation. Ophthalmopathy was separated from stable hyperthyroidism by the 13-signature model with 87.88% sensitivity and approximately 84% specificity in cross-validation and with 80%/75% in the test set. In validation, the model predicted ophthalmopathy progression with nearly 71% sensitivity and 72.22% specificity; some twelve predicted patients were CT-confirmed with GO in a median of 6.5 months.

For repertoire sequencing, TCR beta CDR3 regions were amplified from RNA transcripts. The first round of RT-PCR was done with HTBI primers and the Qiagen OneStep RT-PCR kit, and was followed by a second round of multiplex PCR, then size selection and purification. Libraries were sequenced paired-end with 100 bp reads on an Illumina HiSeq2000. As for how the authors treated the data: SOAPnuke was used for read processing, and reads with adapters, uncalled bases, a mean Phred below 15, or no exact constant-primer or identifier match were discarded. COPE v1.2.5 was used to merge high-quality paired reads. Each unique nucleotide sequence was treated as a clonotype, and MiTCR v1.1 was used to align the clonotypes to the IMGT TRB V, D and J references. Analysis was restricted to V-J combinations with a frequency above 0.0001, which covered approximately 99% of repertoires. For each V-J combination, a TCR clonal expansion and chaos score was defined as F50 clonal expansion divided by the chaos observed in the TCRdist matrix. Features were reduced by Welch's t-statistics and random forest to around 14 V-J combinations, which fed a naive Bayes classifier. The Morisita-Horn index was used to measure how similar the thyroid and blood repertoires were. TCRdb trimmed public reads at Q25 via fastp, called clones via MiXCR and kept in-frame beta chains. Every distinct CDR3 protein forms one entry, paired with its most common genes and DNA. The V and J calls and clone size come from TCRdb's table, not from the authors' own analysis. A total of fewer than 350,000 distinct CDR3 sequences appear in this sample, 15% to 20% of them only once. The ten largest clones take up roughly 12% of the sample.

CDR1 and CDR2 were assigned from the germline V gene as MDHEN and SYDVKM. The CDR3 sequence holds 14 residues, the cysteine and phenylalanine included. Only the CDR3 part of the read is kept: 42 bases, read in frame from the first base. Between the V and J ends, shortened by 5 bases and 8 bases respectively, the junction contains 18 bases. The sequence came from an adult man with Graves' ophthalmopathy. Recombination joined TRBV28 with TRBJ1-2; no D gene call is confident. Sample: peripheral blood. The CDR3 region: CASSRTDGKWGYTF. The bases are TGTGCCAGCAGTAGAACGGACGGGAAATGGGGCTACACCTTC.